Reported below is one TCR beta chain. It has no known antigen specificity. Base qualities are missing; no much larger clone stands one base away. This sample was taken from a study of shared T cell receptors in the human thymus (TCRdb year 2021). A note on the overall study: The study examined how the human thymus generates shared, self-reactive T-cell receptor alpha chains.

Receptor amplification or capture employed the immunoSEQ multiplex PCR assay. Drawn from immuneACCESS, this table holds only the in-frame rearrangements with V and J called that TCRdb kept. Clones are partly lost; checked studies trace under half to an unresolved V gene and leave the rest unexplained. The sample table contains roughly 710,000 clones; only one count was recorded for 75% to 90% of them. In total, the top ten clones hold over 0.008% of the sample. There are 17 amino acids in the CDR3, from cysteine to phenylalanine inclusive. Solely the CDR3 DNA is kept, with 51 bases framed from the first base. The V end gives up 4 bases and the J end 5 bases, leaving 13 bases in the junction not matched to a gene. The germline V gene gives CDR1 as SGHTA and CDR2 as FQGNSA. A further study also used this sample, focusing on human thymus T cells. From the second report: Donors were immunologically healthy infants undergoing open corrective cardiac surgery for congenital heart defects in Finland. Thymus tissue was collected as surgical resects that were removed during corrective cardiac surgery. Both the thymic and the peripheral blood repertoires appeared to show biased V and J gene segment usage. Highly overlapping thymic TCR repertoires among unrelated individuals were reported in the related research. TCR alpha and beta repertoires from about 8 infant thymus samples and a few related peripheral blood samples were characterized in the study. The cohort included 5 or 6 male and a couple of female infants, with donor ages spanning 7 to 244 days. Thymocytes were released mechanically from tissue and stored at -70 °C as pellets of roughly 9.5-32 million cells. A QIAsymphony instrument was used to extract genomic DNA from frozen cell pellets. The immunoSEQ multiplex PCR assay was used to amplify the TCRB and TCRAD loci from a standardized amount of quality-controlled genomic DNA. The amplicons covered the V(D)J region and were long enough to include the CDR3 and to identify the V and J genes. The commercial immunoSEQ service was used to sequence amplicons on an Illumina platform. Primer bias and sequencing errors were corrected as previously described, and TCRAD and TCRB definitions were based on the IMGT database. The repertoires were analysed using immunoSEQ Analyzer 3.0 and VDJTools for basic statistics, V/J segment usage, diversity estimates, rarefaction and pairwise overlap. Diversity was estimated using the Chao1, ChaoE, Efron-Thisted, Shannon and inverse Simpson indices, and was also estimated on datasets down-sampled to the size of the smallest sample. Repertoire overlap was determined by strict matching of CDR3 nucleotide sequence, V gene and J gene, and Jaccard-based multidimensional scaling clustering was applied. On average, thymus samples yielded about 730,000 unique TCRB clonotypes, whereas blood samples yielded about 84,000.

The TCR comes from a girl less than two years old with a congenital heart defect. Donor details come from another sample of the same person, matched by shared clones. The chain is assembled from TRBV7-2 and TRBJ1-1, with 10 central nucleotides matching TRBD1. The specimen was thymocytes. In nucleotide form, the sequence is TGTGCCAGCAGCTACCATGCACCGGGACAGGGGCAGACTGAAGCTTTCTTT. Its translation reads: CASSYHAPGQGQTEAFF.